The clone carrying this TCR beta chain has a count of ten or more. The entry originates in a study of T cells in Graves' hyperthyroidism and ophthalmopathy. V was pared by 7 bases and J by 2 bases, with 8 bases between. CDR3 length: 11 amino acids. CDR1 and CDR2 (germline): DFQATT, SNEGSKA (reference sequence). The CDR3 regions of TCR beta were amplified from RNA transcripts. When the TCR CDR3 underwent first-round RT-PCR, the HTBI primer set was used. TCRdb independently ran MiXCR on the multiplex PCR reads; one entry per CDR3 protein. The data show about 380,000 distinct CDR3 sequences, roughly 20% seen once.

Sequencing used blood. This sequence was found in a man aged 18 to 30 with Graves' ophthalmopathy. The J gene is TRBJ2-5, the V gene TRBV20-1, with D perhaps TRBD1 (6 bases). The CDR3 protein is CSGGQQETQYF. The CDR3 DNA reads TGCAGTGGAGGACAGCAAGAGACCCAGTACTTC.